This paragraph reports one T cell receptor (beta chain). The length of the CDR3 is 13 residues. Trimming removed 6 bases from V and 1 base from J; junction bases left unmatched: 5. The germline V gene has CDR1 DFQATT and CDR2 SNEGSKA (reference sequence). Then a second PCR, running about 6 to 12 cycles, was carried out with a sample-barcoded 5' primer and a J-beta primer mix. A tag from a template-switch adaptor with 12 random nucleotides marked each cDNA molecule. TCRdb reprocessed the 5' RACE reads via MiXCR and lists one record per CDR3 protein. The data show 1.5 million to 2 million distinct CDR3 sequences, roughly 30% seen once. This sample was taken from a study of blood T cells in healthy people across ages. The authors extracted at least 6 micrograms of total RNA per sample.

The chain combines TRBV20-1 with TRBJ1-1, with 7 bases matching TRBD1. Material: blood. This sequence was found in a young woman in good health. The CDR3: CSAIGTANTEAFF. CDR3 in DNA: TGCAGTGCGATCGGGACAGCGAACACTGAAGCTTTCTTT.